The rows below give T cell receptor beta chains drawn from one sample of a study of OX40 agonist ivuxolimab in advanced cancers. The protocol was immunoSEQ multiplex PCR, while the TCRdb copy is restricted to in-frame clones and leaves out a portion. The sample consists of tens of thousands of clones, 70% to 90% of them appearing once. Here the sequenced sample was CD4+ or CD8+ T cells sorted from blood, taken in a trial of the OX40 agonist ivuxolimab. The receptors shown here come from an adult with an advanced solid tumor such as melanoma, head and neck, liver or kidney cancer. CDR3s include the opening cysteine and the closing phenylalanine or tryptophan. D genes are given only for firm matches. A clone size is listed for some rows: how often the clone was seen (once, few, many), or a class if it is expanded.

TRBJ1-5	NA	NA	TRBV4-3	TGCGCCAGCAGCCGGAACAGAGATCAGCCCCAGCATTTT	CASSRNRDQPQHF
TRBJ1-2	NA	TRBD1	TRBV7-2	TGTGCCAGCAGCCCCGTCCCGGGACAGGCTAACTATGGCTACACCTTC	CASSPVPGQANYGYTF
TRBJ2-1	NA	NA	TRBV12-5	TGTGCTAGTGGTTTGGTGCCAGGGAATGAGCAGTTCTTC	CASGLVPGNEQFF
TRBJ1-2	NA	NA	TRBV6-5	TGTGCCGCGGGCGGCTATGGCTACACCTTC	CAAGGYGYTF
TRBJ2-3	NA	TRBD2	TRBV5-4	TGTGCCAGCAGCTTAAAGCGGGGGGCTTCCACAGATACGCAGTATTTT	CASSLKRGASTDTQYF
TRBJ1-1	NA	NA	TRBV5-1	TGCGCCAGCAGCTTGGTAAGTGGGAGGGAGACTTTCTTT	CASSLVSGRETFF
TRBJ2-5	NA	TRBD2	TRBV9	TGTGCCAGCAGCGTAGGGGCTAGCCACGCGGGGGGAGAGACCCAGTACTTC	CASSVGASHAGGETQYF
TRBJ2-7	NA	NA	TRBV7-6	TGTGCCAGCAGCCCGGGACATTACTACGAGCAGTACTTC	CASSPGHYYEQYF
TRBJ1-2	NA	TRBD1	TRBV10-3	TGTGCCACGCGGGACAGGGGTCGGGGCTACACCTTC	CATRDRGRGYTF
TRBJ2-3	once	NA	TRBV28	TGTGCCAGCAATTCACAGGGGACTAGCACAGATACGCAGTATTTT	CASNSQGTSTDTQYF
TRBJ2-6	NA	NA	TRBV9	TGTGCCAGCAGCGTAGTCGCGGTGGTAACTTCTGGGGCCAACGTCCTGACTTTC	CASSVVAVVTSGANVLTF
TRBJ2-5	once	NA	TRBV20-1	TGCAGTGCTAGCGGAGAAGAGACCCAGTACTTC	CSASGEETQYF
TRBJ2-1	NA	TRBD2	TRBV5-1	TGCGCCAGCAGCTTGGCCTCCAGCGGGGGTGGTAGAAATGAGCAGTTCTTC	CASSLASSGGGRNEQFF
TRBJ2-3	NA	NA	TRBV7-2	TGTGCCAGCAGCTTGGTCGCGGGCATAAGCACAGATACGCAGTATTTT	CASSLVAGISTDTQYF
TRBJ2-1	NA	NA	TRBV4-1	TGCGCCAGCAGCCAAAGTGTGATAGCGGTCTACAATGAGCAGTTCTTC	CASSQSVIAVYNEQFF
TRBJ2-7	NA	TRBD1	TRBV6-1	TGTGCCAGCAGACCGGGACAGGCGGGATTGTACGAGCAGTACTTC	CASRPGQAGLYEQYF
TRBJ2-7	NA	NA	TRBV2	TGTGCCAGCAGTGTGGCGGTCTACGAGCAGTACTTC	CASSVAVYEQYF
TRBJ2-3	NA	TRBD1	TRBV7-8	TGTGCCAGCAGCTTAGCCCGGATTCCAGGGGGCCCAGATACGCAGTATTTT	CASSLARIPGGPDTQYF
TRBJ2-1	NA	NA	TRBV6-5	TGTGCCAGCAGGCGGGTTGGGGAGCAGTTCTTC	CASRRVGEQFF
TRBJ1-1	NA	TRBD1	TRBV5-1	TGCGCCAGCAGCTTCGGACAGGGGGCTCGGTTTAACACTGAAGCTTTCTTT	CASSFGQGARFNTEAFF
TRBJ1-3	NA	NA	TRBV9	TGTGCCAGCAGCGTAGCCTCCTCTGGAAACACCATATATTTT	CASSVASSGNTIYF
TRBJ1-5	NA	NA	TRBV18	TGTGCCAGCTCACCAGGGGAAAATCAGCCCCAGCATTTT	CASSPGENQPQHF
TRBJ1-1	NA	NA	TRBV27	TGTGCCAGCAGTTTACGACCGAGCACTGAAGCTTTCTTT	CASSLRPSTEAFF
TRBJ2-3	NA	TRBD2	TRBV7-2	TGTGCCAGCAGCTTAGGGACTAGCGGGGGGAAAGGTACGCAGTATTTT	CASSLGTSGGKGTQYF
TRBJ1-2	NA	NA	TRBV20-1	TGCAGTGCTAGAGGTGATGGCTACACCTTC	CSARGDGYTF
TRBJ2-2	NA	NA	TRBV30	TGTGCCTGGAGAGTTGCGACTAGTAACAGCGGGGAGCTGTTTTTT	CAWRVATSNSGELFF
TRBJ1-6	NA	TRBD1	TRBV7-2	TGTGCCAGCAGCGCAAACAGGGGAGGCAATTCACCCCTCCACTTT	CASSANRGGNSPLHF
TRBJ2-5	NA	TRBD2	TRBV29-1	TGCAGCGTTGCACTAGCGGGGAAAAAAGAGACCCAGTACTTC	CSVALAGKKETQYF
TRBJ1-4	NA	TRBD1	TRBV18	TGTGCCAGCTCACAATCCCGGGACAGGGATGAAAAACTGTTTTTT	CASSQSRDRDEKLFF
TRBJ2-6	NA	NA	TRBV18	TGTGCCAGCTCACCCAAGGGCGCTGGGGCCAACGTCCTGACTTTC	CASSPKGAGANVLTF
TRBJ2-1	few	TRBD2	TRBV18	TGTGCCAGCTCTCCTAGCGGGAGCAGCTTTAATGAGCAGTTCTTC	CASSPSGSSFNEQFF
TRBJ1-5	NA	NA	TRBV18	TGTGCCAGCTCACCGGACAACAATCAGCCCCAGCATTTT	CASSPDNNQPQHF
TRBJ2-1	NA	TRBD2	TRBV7-8	TGTGCCAGCAGCTTAGGAGATCGCGGGAGGGCCGATGAGCAGTTCTTC	CASSLGDRGRADEQFF
TRBJ1-2	NA	TRBD1	TRBV19	TGTGCCAGTAGCCGGGACAGACCCAACTATGGCTACACCTTC	CASSRDRPNYGYTF
TRBJ1-1	NA	TRBD1	TRBV19	TGTGCCAGTACCCCGACCGGGACAGGGGGTTGGAACACTGAAGCTTTCTTT	CASTPTGTGGWNTEAFF
TRBJ2-3	NA	NA	TRBV5-8	TGTGCCAGCAGCTCGATCGGTGGAGATACGCAGTATTTT	CASSSIGGDTQYF
TRBJ2-5	once	NA	TRBV7-2	TGTGCCAGCAGCTTACAAGAGACCCAGTACTTC	CASSLQETQYF
TRBJ1-1	NA	NA	TRBV5-5	TGTGCCAGCAGCTCGGTAGTGAACACTGAAGCTTTCTTT	CASSSVVNTEAFF
TRBJ2-2	NA	TRBD2	TRBV30	TGTGCCTGGACAGGCGGGGGGAACACCGGGGAGCTGTTTTTT	CAWTGGGNTGELFF